The T cell receptor beta chain under discussion was sequenced for a study of T cells in Graves' hyperthyroidism and ophthalmopathy. The CDR3 has 14 residues. V was shortened by 5 bases and J by 2 bases, with 13 bases between the two germline ends. The germline gives CDR1 SEHNR, CDR2 FQNEAQ (reference sequence). Uncontrolled infection, other autoimmune disease, pregnancy or lactation barred patients from enrollment. Amplification of TCR beta CDR3 regions used RNA as the template. The primer set for the first-round RT-PCR of the TCR CDR3 was HTBI. TCRdb reprocessed the multiplex PCR reads with MiXCR, giving one entry per CDR3 protein. The data contain around 690,000 distinct CDR3 sequences, approximately 15% of them singletons.

The sequenced material came from blood. This rearrangement joins TRBV7-9 to TRBJ2-7; maybe TRBD1 (6 bases). The origin of this receptor is a man aged 45-60 years with Graves' hyperthyroidism. The CDR3 DNA sequence: TGTGCCAGCAGCCCCCGACAGGAGACCTACGAGCAGTACTTC. As protein: CASSPRQETYEQYF. The full variable domain, in which reference TRBV7-9 and TRBJ2-7 provide the parts outside the CDR3, is DTGVSQNPRHKITKRGQNVTFRCDPISEHNRLYWYRQTLGQGPEFLTYFQNEAQLEKSRLLSDRFSAERPKGSFSTLEIQRTEQGDSAMYLCASSPRQETYEQYFGPGTRLTVT.